The 19 T cell receptor beta chains presented below share a single source sample, sequenced in a study of shared clonotypes between healthy human individuals. TCRdb's copy holds only in-frame clones and misses some; the assay was immunoSEQ multiplex PCR. The sample gives more than 1,200,000 clones, approximately 98.5% of which show up once; about 0.34% is in the top ten. The sequenced sample was naive CD4+ T cells sorted from blood. Subset specified: CD45RA+ positively selected. The receptors come from a man younger than 45 in good health.

On this clone: The sample holds other DNA sequences that translate to the same CDR3. The genes are TRBV15 and TRBJ2-7; a possible D gene is TRBD2 (7 bases). Trimming stripped 3 bases from V and 4 bases from J, with 10 bases between. Germline CDR1 LNHNV, CDR2 YYDKDF (reference sequence). The CDR3 consists of 13 residues. The CDR3 DNA reads as TGTGCCACCAGCAGGGGGGGGCTTTACGAGCAGTACTTC. Encoded protein: CATSRGGLYEQYF. The whole variable domain, filled in from reference TRBV15 and TRBJ2-7, reads DAMVIQNPRYQVTQFGKPVTLSCSQTLNHNVMYWYQQKSSQAPKLLFHYYDKDFNNEADTPDNFQSRRPNTSFCFLDIRSPGLGDTAMYLCATSRGGLYEQYFGPGTRLTVT.

This chain joins TRBV7-9 and TRBJ1-2; D call uncertain. Germline lookup yields CDR1 SEHNR and CDR2 FQNEAQ (reference sequence). The CDR3 is made up of 15 amino acids. Trimming took off 4 bases at V and 4 bases at J, with 16 bases between the two ends. The CDR3 here is CASSYSGEPSYGYTF. For the CDR3, the DNA is TGTGCCAGCAGCTACAGTGGGGAACCCAGCTATGGCTACACCTTC.

A word on this clone: Other DNA sequences of this sample code for an identical CDR3. The rearrangement uses TRBV6-1 and TRBJ1-1; 9 positions match TRBD1. The CDR3 length is 14 residues. Germline CDR1 and CDR2: MNHNS and SASEGT. Trimming cost V 5 bases and J 1 base; bases outside gene matches: 2. CDR3 protein: CASSRQGGNTEAFF. The CDR3 region has the DNA TGTGCCAGCAGTCGACAGGGGGGGAACACTGAAGCTTTCTTT.

The chain links TRBV9 to TRBJ1-2, with 8 nucleotides matching TRBD1. Germline CDR1 and CDR2: SGDLS and YYNGEE. The V segment lost 6 bases and the J segment 5 bases; nucleotides outside the gene matches: 9. There are 14 residues in the CDR3. CDR3: CASTTGGVEYGYTF. The CDR3, as DNA: TGTGCCAGCACAACAGGGGGTGTCGAGTATGGCTACACCTTC.

This chain links TRBV19 with TRBJ1-2; 8 positions match TRBD1. CDR1 is LNHDA and CDR2 is SQIVND in the germline V gene (reference sequence). This CDR3 has 14 amino acids. The J segment lost 8 bases and the V segment lost 5 bases, leaving 10 bases of the junction unmatched. CDR3: CASSRQGTTVGYTF. The CDR3 DNA reads as TGTGCCAGTAGTCGACAGGGGACGACAGTGGGCTACACCTTC.

This clone came up once. The rearrangement joins TRBV5-1 to TRBJ2-1; D tentatively reads TRBD1 or TRBD2 (5 bases each). Germline lookup yields CDR1 SGHRS and CDR2 YFSETQ. The CDR3 is 15 residues long. The V end was cut by 7 bases, the J end by 5 bases, with 19 bases between. In DNA, the CDR3 is TGCGCCAGCTCTAATGGCTACGGGACCCACAATGAGCAGTTCTTC. Amino acid sequence: CASSNGYGTHNEQFF.

Here the CDR3 reads CASSLASGRAIYEQYF. The DNA for the CDR3 is TGTGCCAGCAGCTTGGCTAGCGGGAGAGCGATTTACGAGCAGTACTTC. The rearrangement uses TRBV7-2 and TRBJ2-7; 10 bases agree with TRBD2. The germline gives CDR1 SGHTA, CDR2 FQGNSA. The ends lost 3 bases at V and 4 bases at J; junction bases unmatched: 9. The CDR3 loop spans 16 amino acids.

The V call is TRBV27, the J call TRBJ2-1, with 9 bases aligning to TRBD2. V was pared by 2 bases and J by 9 bases, with 20 bases of the junction left unmatched. CDR3 length: 19 amino acids. In germline, CDR1 is MNHEY, CDR2 SMNVEV (reference sequence). The CDR3 DNA is TGTGCCAGCAGTTTAGGTCCGCTAGCGGGGTTTAGGGCAATTGGTGAGCAGTTCTTC. This encodes CASSLGPLAGFRAIGEQFF.

This chain uses TRBV4-1 with TRBJ2-1; D unresolved. The V gene's germline CDR1 is MGHRA and CDR2 YSYEKL. The CDR3 totals 14 residues. The V end was cut by 3 bases, the J end by 0 bases, with 6 bases between. Written as DNA, the CDR3 is TGCGCCAGCAGCCACCATACCTCCTACAATGAGCAGTTCTTC. It is translated as CASSHHTSYNEQFF.

The chain recombines TRBV4-3 with TRBJ2-1, with 9 bases matching TRBD2. Trimming took 1 base from V and 3 from J; bases not matched to a gene: 7. This CDR3 is built from 17 residues. The V gene's germline CDR1 is LGHNA and CDR2 YSLEER. CDR3 bases: TGCGCCAGCAGCCAAGTTTTAGCGGGAGATATCTACAATGAGCAGTTCTTC. Protein product: CASSQVLAGDIYNEQFF.

The chain couples TRBV5-5 to TRBJ1-5, with 7 bases identical to TRBD1. CDR1 is SGHKS and CDR2 is YYEKEE in the germline V gene (reference sequence). Losses at the gene ends were 4 bases for V and 0 bases for J; bases not matched to a gene: 7. The CDR3 is 16 amino acids. CDR3 nucleotides: TGTGCCAGCAGCCGTACCGGGACAGATAGCAATCAGCCCCAGCATTTT. Protein sequence: CASSRTGTDSNQPQHF.

V is TRBV4-2 and J is TRBJ2-5, with D perhaps TRBD2 (5 bases). Germline V gene lookup returns CDR1 LGHNA and CDR2 YNFKEQ. The ends were cut back, 0 bases at V and 3 bases at J, with 8 bases in the middle. CDR3 length equals 14 residues. CDR3 protein: CASSQEVGEETQYF. The CDR3 DNA reads as TGTGCCAGCAGCCAAGAAGTGGGAGAAGAGACCCAGTACTTC.

This rearrangement joins TRBV6-5 to TRBJ2-7; D call uncertain. Germline CDR1 MNHEY, CDR2 SVGAGI. The CDR3 is 12 residues long. V was cut by 8 bases and J by 1 base, with 9 bases left in between. The CDR3 reads CASLDPSYEQYF. The CDR3 region has the DNA TGTGCCAGCTTGGACCCGTCCTACGAGCAGTACTTC.

The rearrangement joins TRBV5-4 to TRBJ2-7, with TRBD2 matching 8 bases. This CDR3 spans 14 amino acids. In germline, CDR1 is SGHNT, CDR2 YYREEE (reference sequence). V lost 2 bases to trimming and J lost 5 bases; unmatched junction nucleotides: 6. The CDR3 DNA sequence: TGTGCCAGCAGCTTATTGGCGGGAGGTAACGAGCAGTACTTC. This translates into CASSLLAGGNEQYF.

This clone appeared once. This rearrangement joins TRBV2 to TRBJ2-7, with TRBD1 matching 7 bases. CDR3 length: 15 amino acids. Germline V gene sequence: CDR1 SNHLY, CDR2 FYNNEI. V lost 4 bases to trimming and J lost 7 bases; unmatched junction nucleotides: 13. The CDR3 region is CASSVDRASGGEQYF. As DNA, the CDR3 is TGTGCCAGCAGTGTTGACAGGGCGTCTGGTGGTGAGCAGTACTTC.

The chain couples TRBV5-1 to TRBJ1-1; the D is unclear. Between the trimmed V and J ends, which lost 5 bases and 3 bases, there was a span of 11 bases. Germline CDR1 and CDR2: SGHRS and YFSETQ. This CDR3 has 13 residues. The CDR3 nucleotides read TGCGCCAGCAGGGGAACGGACTACACTGAAGCTTTCTTT. Residues: CASRGTDYTEAFF. Looking up the rest from reference TRBV5-1 and TRBJ1-1 gives the full variable domain: KAGVTQTPRYLIKTRGQQVTLSCSPISGHRSVSWYQQTPGQGLQFLFEYFSETQRNKGNFPGRFSGRQFSNSRSEMNVSTLELGDSALYLCASRGTDYTEAFFGQGTRLTVV.

The V gene is TRBV5-1, the J gene TRBJ2-3; D unresolved. Per the germline V gene, CDR1 is SGHRS and CDR2 is YFSETQ. The CDR3 length is 14 residues. The V gene lost 1 base and the J gene lost 0 bases, with 6 bases spanning the gap. CDR3 sequence: CASSLNPSTDTQYF. DNA of the CDR3: TGCGCCAGCAGCTTGAATCCTAGCACAGATACGCAGTATTTT.

The chain employs TRBV5-1 and TRBJ2-1, with D possibly matching TRBD1 (5 bases). Germline V gene sequence: CDR1 SGHRS, CDR2 YFSETQ. V gave up 2 bases and J gave up 4 bases, with 7 bases separating them. The CDR3 contains 13 residues. The CDR3 protein is CASSLQVYNEQFF. The CDR3 DNA reads as TGCGCCAGCAGCTTACAGGTTTACAATGAGCAGTTCTTC.

This clone showed up just once. Here the CDR3 reads CASSDDRGYPNTEAFF. Written as DNA, the CDR3 is TGTGCCAGCAGCGACGACAGGGGTTATCCGAACACTGAAGCTTTCTTT. The chain links TRBV7-2 to TRBJ1-1; 8 nucleotides agree with TRBD1. This CDR3 has 16 residues. V shed 5 bases, J shed 1 base, and the junction held 9 bases outside the gene matches. CDR1 SGHTA and CDR2 FQGNSA come from the germline V gene.